The clone carrying this T cell receptor (beta chain) was observed a handful of times. Its antigen remains unidentified. Trimming removed 6 bases at V and 3 bases at J, with 18 bases between. This CDR3 comprises 15 residues. Per the germline V gene, CDR1 is SQVTM and CDR2 is ANQGSEA. The data originate from a study of T-cell memory formation after mild COVID-19. TCRdb passed the 5' RACE reads through MiXCR, listing each CDR3 protein once. The sample includes 150,000 to 200,000 distinct CDR3 sequences, approximately 14% of them seen just once. Overall study results and limits: CD4+ contracting clones were found mainly in CM and EM, and CD8+ ones in EMRA. Later expanders leaned toward CD4+, whereas clones contracting from day 15 to 85 were balanced CD4/CD8.

This TCR derives from an adult woman who had mild COVID-19 (a few samples of this study predate the infection). Cell type and time point are not known. The rearrangement uses TRBV29-1 and TRBJ2-1; the D gene is possibly TRBD2 (6 bases). Source material: PBMCs or a T cell subset sorted from them (not recorded which). The CDR3 nucleotides are TGCAGCGTCGGCGGGACTGCGATACACTACAATGAGCAGTTCTTC. This sequence encodes CSVGGTAIHYNEQFF.